This TCR beta chain stems from a study of cytomegalovirus exposure and HLA in healthy donors. As regards this clone: Its antigen is unknown.

The CDR3 has 15 residues. Trimming stripped 0 bases from V and 1 base from J, with 9 bases between. CDR1 and CDR2 from the germline V gene are MNHNY and SVGAGI (reference sequence). Both 60 Vbeta primers and 13 Jbeta primers went into the PCR. Measured with immunoSEQ multiplex PCR; TCRdb has only the in-frame clones, and not every one. The sample shows around 100,000 clones, around 67% of them seen only once. Study-wide findings and caveats: Accurate predictions that matched the HLA-A and HLA-B alleles of most subjects were reportedly made from TCR beta sequences.

The TCR comes from a woman aged 50 to 60 in good health and CMV-seronegative. The sample taken for sequencing was PBMCs. The chain carries TRBV6-6 and TRBJ1-1, with D uncertain. CDR3 DNA sequence: TGTGCCAGCAGTTACTCCAAGCGGCCGAACACTGAAGCTTTCTTT. Translation: CASSYSKRPNTEAFF.